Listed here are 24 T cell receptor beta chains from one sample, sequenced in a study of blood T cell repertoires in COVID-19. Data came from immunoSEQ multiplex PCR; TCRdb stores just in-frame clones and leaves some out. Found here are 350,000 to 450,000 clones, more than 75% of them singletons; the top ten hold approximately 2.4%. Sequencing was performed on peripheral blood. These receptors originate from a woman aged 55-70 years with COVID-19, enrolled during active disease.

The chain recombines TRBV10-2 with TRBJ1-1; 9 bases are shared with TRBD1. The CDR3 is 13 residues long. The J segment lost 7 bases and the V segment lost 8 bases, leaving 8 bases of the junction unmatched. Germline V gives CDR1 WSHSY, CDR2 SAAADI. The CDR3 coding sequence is TGCGCCAGCCTTCTGGGGGGACAGGGTGAAGCTTTCTTT. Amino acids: CASLLGGQGEAFF.

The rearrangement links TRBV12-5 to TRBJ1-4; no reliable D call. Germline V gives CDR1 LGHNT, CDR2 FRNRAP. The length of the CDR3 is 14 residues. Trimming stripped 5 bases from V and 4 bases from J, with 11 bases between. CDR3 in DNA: TGTGCTAGTGGTGGAGGGCAGTTTAATGAAAAACTGTTTTTT. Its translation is CASGGGQFNEKLFF.

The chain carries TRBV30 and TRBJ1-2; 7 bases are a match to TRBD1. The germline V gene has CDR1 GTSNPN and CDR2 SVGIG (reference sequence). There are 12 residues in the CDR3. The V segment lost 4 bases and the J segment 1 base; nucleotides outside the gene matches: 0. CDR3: CAWTGGNYGYTF. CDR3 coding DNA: TGTGCCTGGACAGGGGGTAACTATGGCTACACCTTC.

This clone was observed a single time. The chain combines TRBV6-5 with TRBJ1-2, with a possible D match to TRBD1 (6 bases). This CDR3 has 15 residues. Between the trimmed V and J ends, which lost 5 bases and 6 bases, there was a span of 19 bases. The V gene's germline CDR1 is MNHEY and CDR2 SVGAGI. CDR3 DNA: TGTGCCAGCAGTCCCCAAAGGACAGTACGGAATGGCTACACCTTC. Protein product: CASSPQRTVRNGYTF.

DNA of the CDR3: TGTGCCAGCAAGGGTGGGGGGTCGAACACCGGGGAGCTGTTTTTT. It specifies CASKGGGSNTGELFF. The chain links TRBV2 to TRBJ2-2; a possible D gene is TRBD2 (6 bases). The V gene's germline CDR1 is SNHLY and CDR2 FYNNEI. Deletions cut 7 bases from V and 0 bases from J, with 12 bases between. This CDR3 region has 15 residues. Full variable domain (outside the CDR3, taken from reference TRBV2 and TRBJ2-2): EPEVTQTPSHQVTQMGQEVILRCVPISNHLYFYWYRQILGQKVEFLVSFYNNEISEKSEIFDDQFSVERPDGSNFTLKIRSTKLEDSAMYFCASKGGGSNTGELFFGEGSRLTVL.

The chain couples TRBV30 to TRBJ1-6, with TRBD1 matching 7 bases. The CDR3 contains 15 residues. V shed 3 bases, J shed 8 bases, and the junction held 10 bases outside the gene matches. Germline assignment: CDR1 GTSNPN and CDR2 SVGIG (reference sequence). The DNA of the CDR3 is TGTGCCTGGAGGAACGCAGGGGGAACGGATTCACCCCTCCACTTT. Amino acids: CAWRNAGGTDSPLHF.

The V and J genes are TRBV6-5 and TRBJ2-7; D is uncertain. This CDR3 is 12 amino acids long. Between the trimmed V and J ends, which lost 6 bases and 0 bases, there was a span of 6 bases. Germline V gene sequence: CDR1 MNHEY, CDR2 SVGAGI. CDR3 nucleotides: TGTGCCAGCAGCCACAGCTCCTACGAGCAGTACTTC. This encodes CASSHSSYEQYF.

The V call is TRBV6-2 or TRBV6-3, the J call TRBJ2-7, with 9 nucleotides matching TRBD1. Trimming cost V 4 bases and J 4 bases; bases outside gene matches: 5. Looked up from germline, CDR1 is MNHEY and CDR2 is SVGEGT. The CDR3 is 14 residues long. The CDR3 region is CASSLGQGQYEQYF. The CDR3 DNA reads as TGTGCCAGCAGTTTAGGACAGGGGCAATACGAGCAGTACTTC.

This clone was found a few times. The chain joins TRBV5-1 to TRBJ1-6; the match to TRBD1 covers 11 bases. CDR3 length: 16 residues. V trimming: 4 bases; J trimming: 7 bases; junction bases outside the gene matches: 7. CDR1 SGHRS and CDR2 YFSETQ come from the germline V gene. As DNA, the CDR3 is TGCGCCAGCAGCCTACTGGGACAGGGGGTGAATTCACCCCTCCACTTT. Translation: CASSLLGQGVNSPLHF.

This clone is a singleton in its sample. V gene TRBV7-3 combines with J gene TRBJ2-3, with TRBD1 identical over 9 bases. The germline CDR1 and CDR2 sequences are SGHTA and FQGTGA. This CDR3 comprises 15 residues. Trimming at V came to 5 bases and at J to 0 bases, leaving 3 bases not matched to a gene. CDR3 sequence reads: CASSQQGASTDTQYF. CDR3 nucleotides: TGTGCCAGCAGCCAACAGGGGGCCAGCACAGATACGCAGTATTTT.

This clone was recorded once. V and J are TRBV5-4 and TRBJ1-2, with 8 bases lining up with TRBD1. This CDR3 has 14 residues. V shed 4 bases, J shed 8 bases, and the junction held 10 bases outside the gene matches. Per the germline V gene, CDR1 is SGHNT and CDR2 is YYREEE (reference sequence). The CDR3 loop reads CASSQGQGMEGYTF. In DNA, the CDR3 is TGTGCCAGCAGCCAAGGACAGGGTATGGAAGGCTACACCTTC.

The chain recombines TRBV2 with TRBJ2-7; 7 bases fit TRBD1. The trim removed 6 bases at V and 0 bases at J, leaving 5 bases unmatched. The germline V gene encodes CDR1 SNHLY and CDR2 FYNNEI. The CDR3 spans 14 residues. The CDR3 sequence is CASRTGISSYEQYF. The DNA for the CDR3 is TGTGCCAGCAGGACAGGGATTAGCTCCTACGAGCAGTACTTC. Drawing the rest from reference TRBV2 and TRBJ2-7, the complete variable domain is EPEVTQTPSHQVTQMGQEVILRCVPISNHLYFYWYRQILGQKVEFLVSFYNNEISEKSEIFDDQFSVERPDGSNFTLKIRSTKLEDSAMYFCASRTGISSYEQYFGPGTRLTVT.

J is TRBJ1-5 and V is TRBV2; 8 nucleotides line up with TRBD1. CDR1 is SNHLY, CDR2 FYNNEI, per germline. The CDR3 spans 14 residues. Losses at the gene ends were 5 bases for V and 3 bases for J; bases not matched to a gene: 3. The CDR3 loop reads CASSLDRVNQPQHF. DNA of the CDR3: TGTGCCAGCAGTCTGGACAGGGTCAATCAGCCCCAGCATTTT.

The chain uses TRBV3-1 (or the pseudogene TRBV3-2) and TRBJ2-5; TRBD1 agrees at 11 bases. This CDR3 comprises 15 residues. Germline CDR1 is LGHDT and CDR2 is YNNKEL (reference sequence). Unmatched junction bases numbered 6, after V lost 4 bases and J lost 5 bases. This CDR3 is CASSLGQGAWETQYF. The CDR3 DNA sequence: TGTGCCAGCAGCCTCGGACAGGGGGCTTGGGAGACCCAGTACTTC.

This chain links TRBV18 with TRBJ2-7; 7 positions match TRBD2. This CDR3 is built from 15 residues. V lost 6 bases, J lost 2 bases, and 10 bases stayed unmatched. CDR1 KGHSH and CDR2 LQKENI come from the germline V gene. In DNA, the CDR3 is TGTGCCAGCTCGCCCTCCCGGGGGGTAACCTACGAGCAGTACTTC. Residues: CASSPSRGVTYEQYF.

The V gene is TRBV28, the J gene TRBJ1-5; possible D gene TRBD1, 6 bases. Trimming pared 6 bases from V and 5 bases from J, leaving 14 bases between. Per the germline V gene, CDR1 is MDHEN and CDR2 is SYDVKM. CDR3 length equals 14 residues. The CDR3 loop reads CASSRGQPHQPQHF. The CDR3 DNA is TGTGCCAGCAGCCGTGGACAGCCACATCAGCCCCAGCATTTT.

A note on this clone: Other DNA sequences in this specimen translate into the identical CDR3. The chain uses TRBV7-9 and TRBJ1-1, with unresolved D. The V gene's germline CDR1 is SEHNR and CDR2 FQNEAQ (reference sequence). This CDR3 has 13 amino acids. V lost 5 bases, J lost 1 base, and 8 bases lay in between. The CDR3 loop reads CASSRGGNTEAFF. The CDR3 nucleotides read TGTGCCAGCAGCCGCGGTGGGAACACTGAAGCTTTCTTT.

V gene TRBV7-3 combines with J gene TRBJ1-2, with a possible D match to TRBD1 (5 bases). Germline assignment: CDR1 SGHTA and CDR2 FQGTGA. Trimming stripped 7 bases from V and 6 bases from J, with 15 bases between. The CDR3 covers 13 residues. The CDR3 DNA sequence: TGTGCCAGCACCCCGGGGGGGGGTCATGGCTACACCTTC. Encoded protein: CASTPGGGHGYTF.

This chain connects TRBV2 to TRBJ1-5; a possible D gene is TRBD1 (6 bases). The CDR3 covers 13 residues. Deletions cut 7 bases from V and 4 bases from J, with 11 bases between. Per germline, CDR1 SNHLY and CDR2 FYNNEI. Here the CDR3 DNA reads TGTGCCAGCAATAACAGGGCGAATCAGCCCCAGCATTTT. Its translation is CASNNRANQPQHF.

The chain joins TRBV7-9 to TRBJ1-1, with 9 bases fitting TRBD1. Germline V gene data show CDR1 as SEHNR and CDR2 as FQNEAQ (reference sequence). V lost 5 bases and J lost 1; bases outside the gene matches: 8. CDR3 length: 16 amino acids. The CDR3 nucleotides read TGTGCCAGCAGCCCAGGACAGGGGTTTACGAACACTGAAGCTTTCTTT. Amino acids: CASSPGQGFTNTEAFF.

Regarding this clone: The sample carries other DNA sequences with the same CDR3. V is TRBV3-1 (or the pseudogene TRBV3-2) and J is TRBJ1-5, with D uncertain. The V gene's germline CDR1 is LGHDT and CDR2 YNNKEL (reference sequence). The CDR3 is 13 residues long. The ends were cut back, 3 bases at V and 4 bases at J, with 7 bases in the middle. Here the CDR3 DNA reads TGTGCCAGCAGCCAGGCGAGGAATCAGCCCCAGCATTTT. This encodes CASSQARNQPQHF.

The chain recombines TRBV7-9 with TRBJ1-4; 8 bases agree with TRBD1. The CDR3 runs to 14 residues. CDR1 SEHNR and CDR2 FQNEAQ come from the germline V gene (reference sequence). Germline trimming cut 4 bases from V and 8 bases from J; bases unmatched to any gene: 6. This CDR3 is CASSSFDRGEKLFF. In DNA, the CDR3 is TGTGCCAGCAGCTCGTTCGACAGGGGCGAAAAACTGTTTTTT.

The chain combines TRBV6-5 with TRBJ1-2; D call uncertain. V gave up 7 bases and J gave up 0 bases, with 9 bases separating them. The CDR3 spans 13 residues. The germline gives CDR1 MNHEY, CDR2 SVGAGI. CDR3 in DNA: TGTGCCAGCATGGCGGGGTCTAACTATGGCTACACCTTC. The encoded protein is CASMAGSNYGYTF.

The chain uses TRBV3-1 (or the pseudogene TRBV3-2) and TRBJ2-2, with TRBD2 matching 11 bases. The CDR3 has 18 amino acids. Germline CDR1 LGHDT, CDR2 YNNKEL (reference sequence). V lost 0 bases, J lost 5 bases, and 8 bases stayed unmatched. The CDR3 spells CASSQDRSGGARTGELFF. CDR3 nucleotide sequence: TGTGCCAGCAGCCAAGATCGTAGCGGGGGGGCCCGGACCGGGGAGCTGTTTTTT.